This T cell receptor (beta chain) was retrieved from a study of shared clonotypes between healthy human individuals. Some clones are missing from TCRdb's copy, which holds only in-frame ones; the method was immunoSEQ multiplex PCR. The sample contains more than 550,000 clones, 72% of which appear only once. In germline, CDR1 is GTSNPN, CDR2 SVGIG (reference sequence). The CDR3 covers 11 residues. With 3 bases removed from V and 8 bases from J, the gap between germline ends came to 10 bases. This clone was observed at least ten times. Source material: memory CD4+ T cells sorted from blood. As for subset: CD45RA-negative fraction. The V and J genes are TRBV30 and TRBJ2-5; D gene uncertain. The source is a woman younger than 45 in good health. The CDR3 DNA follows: TGTGCCTGGAGACCTGGGGAAACCCAGTACTTC. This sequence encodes CAWRPGETQYF.